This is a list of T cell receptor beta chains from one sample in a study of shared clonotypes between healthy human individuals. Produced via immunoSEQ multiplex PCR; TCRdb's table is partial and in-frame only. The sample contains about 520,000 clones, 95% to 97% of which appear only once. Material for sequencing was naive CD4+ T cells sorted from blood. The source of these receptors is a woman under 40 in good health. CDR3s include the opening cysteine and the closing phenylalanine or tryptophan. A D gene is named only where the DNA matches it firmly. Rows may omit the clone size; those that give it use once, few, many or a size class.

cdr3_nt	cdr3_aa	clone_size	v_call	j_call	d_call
TGCGCCACCATTCGTACAGATACGCAGTATTTT	CATIRTDTQYF	.	TRBV10-1	TRBJ2-3	.
TGTGCCACCAGCAGCAGAGTACCCGGGGCGGGCAATCAGCCCCAGCATTTT	CATSSRVPGAGNQPQHF	.	TRBV15	TRBJ1-5	.
TGTGCCAGCAGCGTAGTCCCCCGGGGGTCCGTCACAGATACGCAGTATTTT	CASSVVPRGSVTDTQYF	once	TRBV9	TRBJ2-3	.
TGCGCCAGCAGTGGACTCACAGATACGCAGTATTTT	CASSGLTDTQYF	.	TRBV10-2	TRBJ2-3	.
TGTGCCAGCAGCTTGGTTCCTTATAATGAAAAACTGTTTTTT	CASSLVPYNEKLFF	.	TRBV5-8	TRBJ1-4	.
TGCAGCGTTGGACTAGCGGGAGGGGGTGTTGAGCAGTTCTTC	CSVGLAGGGVEQFF	.	TRBV29-1	TRBJ2-1	TRBD2
TGTGCCAGCTCACCATCCGGGGGGCGTCGGGAGACCCAGTACTTC	CASSPSGGRRETQYF	.	TRBV18	TRBJ2-5	.
TGTGCCAGTAGTATAACTAGCTCTAGCACAGATACGCAGTATTTT	CASSITSSSTDTQYF	.	TRBV19	TRBJ2-3	.
TGCGCCAGCAGTCAAAGCCGAAACGACTCCCCAAAAGCTAACTATGGCTACACCTTC	CASSQSRNDSPKANYGYTF	.	TRBV23-1	TRBJ1-2	.
TGTGCCAGTAGTATAGATCTTGGGGCCAACGTCCTGACTTTC	CASSIDLGANVLTF	.	TRBV19	TRBJ2-6	.
TGTGCCAGCAGCCCCCGGCTAGCGGGAGGATCCTCCTACGAGCAGTACTTC	CASSPRLAGGSSYEQYF	.	TRBV9	TRBJ2-7	TRBD2
TGCAGCGTTGACGGTTCTACAGATACGCAGTATTTT	CSVDGSTDTQYF	.	TRBV29-1	TRBJ2-3	.
TGTGCCAGCAGTGAACTAGCGGGAGATGGAACCGGGGAGCTGTTTTTT	CASSELAGDGTGELFF	.	TRBV6-4	TRBJ2-2	TRBD2
TGTGCCAGTATGGATCAAGCGTCAGCCCTCGGGGCCACCGGGGAGCTGTTTTTT	CASMDQASALGATGELFF	.	TRBV19	TRBJ2-2	.
TGTGCCAGCAGCCCCCGGACAGGGGCGCATAGCAATCAGCCCCAGCATTTT	CASSPRTGAHSNQPQHF	.	TRBV28	TRBJ1-5	TRBD1
TGTGCCAGCAGTGAACTAGGAGTCGGTAATCAGCCCCAGCATTTT	CASSELGVGNQPQHF	few	TRBV6-1	TRBJ1-5	.
TGTGCCAGCAGCTTAACTAGCGGGAGGACCTCCGAGCAGTACTTC	CASSLTSGRTSEQYF	.	TRBV7-2	TRBJ2-7	TRBD2
TGTGCCAGCACCACAGCCGGGCGGGAGTACAATGAGCAGTTCTTC	CASTTAGREYNEQFF	.	TRBV7-2	TRBJ2-1	TRBD2
TGTGCCAGCAGCTTGCGGCGGATAGCCAAAAACATTCAGTACTTC	CASSLRRIAKNIQYF	once	TRBV5-6	TRBJ2-4	.
TGTGCCAGCAGCTTAGGATCCCTTTTCCGGACAGGGGGCGGCACTGAAGCTTTCTTT	CASSLGSLFRTGGGTEAFF	.	TRBV11-2	TRBJ1-1	TRBD1
TGCGCCAGCAGCCCGGACAGCTCTAATGAAAAACTGTTTTTT	CASSPDSSNEKLFF	.	TRBV5-1	TRBJ1-4	.
TGTGCCAGCAGTAGTCTCGGGGACTACCAAGAGACCCAGTACTTC	CASSSLGDYQETQYF	.	TRBV28	TRBJ2-5	.
TGTGCCAGCAGCGTAGGTTCAGCGGGAGTGGTCAATGAGCAGTTCTTC	CASSVGSAGVVNEQFF	.	TRBV9	TRBJ2-1	TRBD2
TGTGCCAGCAGTTCGGGTCTAGCGGCTGGAGGAGAGCAGTTCTTC	CASSSGLAAGGEQFF	.	TRBV27	TRBJ2-1	TRBD2
TGCAGCGTTGTGGTCGCATCGGGTTATGGCTACACCTTC	CSVVVASGYGYTF	.	TRBV29-1	TRBJ1-2	.
TGTGCCAGCAGCGAGGACAGAAATCAGCCCCAGCATTTT	CASSEDRNQPQHF	.	TRBV28	TRBJ1-5	.
TGTGCCAGCAGTGATTCAACGGGGGCAGGACAGCCCCAGCATTTT	CASSDSTGAGQPQHF	.	TRBV25-1	TRBJ1-5	.
TGTGCCAGTAGACAAGACAGGTATCACACTGAAGCTTTCTTT	CASRQDRYHTEAFF	.	TRBV19	TRBJ1-1	.
TGCGCCAGCAGCTTGGGCCCGCATTCTGAAAAACTGTTTTTT	CASSLGPHSEKLFF	.	TRBV5-1	TRBJ1-4	.
TGTGCCAGCAGTGGACTAGCGGGAGGAGAACAAGAGACCCAGTACTTC	CASSGLAGGEQETQYF	.	TRBV27	TRBJ2-5	TRBD2
TGCGCCAGCAGCCATGGGGGAACGGGACGCTCCTACGAGCAGTACTTC	CASSHGGTGRSYEQYF	.	TRBV4-1	TRBJ2-7	.
TGTGCCAGGCATCAGGCGAATCAGCCCCAGCATTTT	CARHQANQPQHF	few	TRBV6-5	TRBJ1-5	.
TGTGCCAGCAGCCCAGGACGGAACTATGGCTACACCTTC	CASSPGRNYGYTF	.	TRBV7-8	TRBJ1-2	.
TGTACCAGCACCAAGGACAGGGTACCAGTCACTGAAGCTTTCTTT	CTSTKDRVPVTEAFF	.	TRBV7-2	TRBJ1-1	TRBD1
TGTGCCAGCAGTTTTATACCAGGAGTCACCGGGGAGCTGTTTTTT	CASSFIPGVTGELFF	.	TRBV28	TRBJ2-2	.
TGTGCCAGCAGTTTAAGGGCGTTAGAGACCCAGTACTTC	CASSLRALETQYF	.	TRBV27	TRBJ2-5	.
TGTGCCAGCAGCTACGTACCCGGGACAGGGGTTAATGAGCAGTTCTTC	CASSYVPGTGVNEQFF	.	TRBV7-3	TRBJ2-1	TRBD1
TGCGCCAGCAGCTTAAGGGCGGGAGGACGCACAGATACGCAGTATTTT	CASSLRAGGRTDTQYF	.	TRBV5-1	TRBJ2-3	TRBD2
TGCGCCAGCAGCTTGGACGGTGAGCAGTTCTTC	CASSLDGEQFF	few	TRBV5-1	TRBJ2-1	.
TGTGCCAGTAGTATCCGACCCGGGGCCCAAGAGACCCAGTACTTC	CASSIRPGAQETQYF	.	TRBV19	TRBJ2-5	.
TGCGCCAGCAGCCAAACAGGGGTCAATTCACCCCTCCACTTT	CASSQTGVNSPLHF	.	TRBV4-1	TRBJ1-6	TRBD1
TGTGCCAGCAATTACGTAGCGGGGGCGACCTACGAGCAGTACTTC	CASNYVAGATYEQYF	.	TRBV28	TRBJ2-7	TRBD2
TGTGCCACCAGCAGAGGGGAGGGCAATCAGCCCCAGCATTTT	CATSRGEGNQPQHF	few	TRBV15	TRBJ1-5	.
TGTGCCAGCAGCTTAGTAGGTCAGGGCGCACTTGAGCCCCAGCATTTT	CASSLVGQGALEPQHF	few	TRBV7-8	TRBJ1-5	.
TGTGCCAGCAGCCACCCCGCGGTCGCGCACGTAAAACTGTTTTTT	CASSHPAVAHVKLFF	.	TRBV7-9	TRBJ1-4	.
TGTGCCAGCAGGCATGCGCTCCGTGGGTCCTACGAGCAGTACTTC	CASRHALRGSYEQYF	.	TRBV28	TRBJ2-7	.
TGTGCCTGGAGGCCCCTGAAAAGGAGCACCGGGGAGCTGTTTTTT	CAWRPLKRSTGELFF	.	TRBV30	TRBJ2-2	.